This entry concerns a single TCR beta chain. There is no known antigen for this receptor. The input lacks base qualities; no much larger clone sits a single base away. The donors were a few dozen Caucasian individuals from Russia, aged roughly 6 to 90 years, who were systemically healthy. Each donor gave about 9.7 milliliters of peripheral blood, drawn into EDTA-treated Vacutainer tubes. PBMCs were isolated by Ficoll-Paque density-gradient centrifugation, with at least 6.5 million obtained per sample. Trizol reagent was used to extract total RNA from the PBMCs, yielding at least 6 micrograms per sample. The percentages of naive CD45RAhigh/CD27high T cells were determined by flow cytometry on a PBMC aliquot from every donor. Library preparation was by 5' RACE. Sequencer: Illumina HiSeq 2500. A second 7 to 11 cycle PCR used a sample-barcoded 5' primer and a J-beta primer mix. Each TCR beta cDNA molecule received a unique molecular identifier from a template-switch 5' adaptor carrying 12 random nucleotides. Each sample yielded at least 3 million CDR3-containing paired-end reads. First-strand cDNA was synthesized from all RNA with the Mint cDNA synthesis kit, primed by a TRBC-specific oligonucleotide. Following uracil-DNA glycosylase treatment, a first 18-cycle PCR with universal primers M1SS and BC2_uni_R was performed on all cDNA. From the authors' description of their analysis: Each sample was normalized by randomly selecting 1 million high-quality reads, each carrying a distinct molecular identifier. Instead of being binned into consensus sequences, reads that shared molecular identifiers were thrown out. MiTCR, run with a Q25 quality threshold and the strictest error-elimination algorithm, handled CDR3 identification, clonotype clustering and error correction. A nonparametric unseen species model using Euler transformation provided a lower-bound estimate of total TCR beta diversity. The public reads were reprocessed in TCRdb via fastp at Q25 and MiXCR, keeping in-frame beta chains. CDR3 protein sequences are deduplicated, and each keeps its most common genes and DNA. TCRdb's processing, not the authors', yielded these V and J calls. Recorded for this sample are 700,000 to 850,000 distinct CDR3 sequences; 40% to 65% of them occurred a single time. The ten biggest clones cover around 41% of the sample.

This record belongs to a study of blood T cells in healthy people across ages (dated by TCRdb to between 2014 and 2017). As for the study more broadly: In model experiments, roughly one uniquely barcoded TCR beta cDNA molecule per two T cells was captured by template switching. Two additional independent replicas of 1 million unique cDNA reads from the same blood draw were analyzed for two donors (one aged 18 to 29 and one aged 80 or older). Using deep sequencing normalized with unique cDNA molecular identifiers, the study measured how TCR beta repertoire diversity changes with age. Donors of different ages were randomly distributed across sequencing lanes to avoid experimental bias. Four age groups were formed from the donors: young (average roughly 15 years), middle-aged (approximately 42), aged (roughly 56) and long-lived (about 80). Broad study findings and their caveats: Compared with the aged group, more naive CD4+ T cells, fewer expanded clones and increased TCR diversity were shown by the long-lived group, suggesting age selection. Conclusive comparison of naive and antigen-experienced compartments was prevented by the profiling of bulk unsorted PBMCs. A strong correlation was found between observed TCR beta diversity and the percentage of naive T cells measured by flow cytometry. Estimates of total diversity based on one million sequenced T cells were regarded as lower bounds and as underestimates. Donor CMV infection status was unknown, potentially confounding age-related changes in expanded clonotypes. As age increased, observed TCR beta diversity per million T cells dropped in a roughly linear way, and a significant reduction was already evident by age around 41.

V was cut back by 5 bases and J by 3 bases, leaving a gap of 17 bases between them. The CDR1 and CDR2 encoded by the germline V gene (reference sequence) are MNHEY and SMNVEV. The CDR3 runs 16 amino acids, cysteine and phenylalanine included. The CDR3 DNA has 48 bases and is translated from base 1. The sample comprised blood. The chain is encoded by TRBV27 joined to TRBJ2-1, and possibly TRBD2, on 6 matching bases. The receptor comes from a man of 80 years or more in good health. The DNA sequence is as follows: TGTGCCAGCAGTCCCCCCGGGCGGGACCACTACAATGAGCAGTTCTTC. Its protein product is CASSPPGRDHYNEQFF.